The 15 T cell receptor beta chains below all came from one sample that was sequenced in a study of blood T cell repertoires in COVID-19. The protocol was immunoSEQ multiplex PCR, while the TCRdb copy is restricted to in-frame clones and leaves out a portion. This table has roughly 71,000 clones, 84% appearing once. Sequenced: peripheral blood. Source of these receptors: a man between 45 and 60 years old with active COVID-19.

This clone was observed once. The rearrangement uses TRBV13 and TRBJ1-3; D possibly corresponds to TRBD1 (5 bases). The CDR3 covers 14 residues. Germline CDR1 is PRHDT and CDR2 is FYEKMQ (reference sequence). With 5 bases removed from V and 4 bases from J, the gap between germline ends came to 12 bases. The CDR3 DNA reads TGTGCCAGCAGCGGTTGGGGCTCCGGAAACACCATATATTTT. This sequence encodes CASSGWGSGNTIYF.

The chain combines TRBV28 with TRBJ2-5; 7 bases agree with TRBD1. V lost 6 bases and J lost 2; bases outside the gene matches: 9. The CDR3 contains 15 residues. The germline V gene has CDR1 MDHEN and CDR2 SYDVKM. CDR3 DNA: TGTGCCAGCAGCCGAACTCCGGGACAGCAAGAGACCCAGTACTTC. It yields the protein CASSRTPGQQETQYF.

V usage is TRBV12-3 or TRBV12-4 and J usage is TRBJ2-5; the D gene is possibly TRBD2 (5 bases). There are 12 residues in the CDR3. Trimming removed 5 bases at V and 2 bases at J, with 6 bases between. CDR3 DNA sequence: TGTGCCAGCAGTCGACTACAAGAGACCCAGTACTTC. Its protein is CASSRLQETQYF.

The chain has TRBV18 and TRBJ2-1; 10 nucleotides align to TRBD2. Germline CDR1 KGHSH, CDR2 LQKENI. The trim removed 1 base at V and 3 bases at J, leaving 0 bases unmatched. The CDR3 has 15 residues. CDR3 DNA: TGTGCCAGCTCACCACTAGCGGGAGGCTACAATGAGCAGTTCTTC. Encoded protein: CASSPLAGGYNEQFF.

The V gene is TRBV6-5, the J gene TRBJ1-4; 7 nucleotides match TRBD1. Losses at the gene ends were 7 bases for V and 8 bases for J; bases not matched to a gene: 13. There are 15 residues in the CDR3. The germline V gene has CDR1 MNHEY and CDR2 SVGAGI. CDR3 DNA: TGTGCCAGCACCCTGAGGGGGCAACGAGAAGAAAAACTGTTTTTT. Its translation is CASTLRGQREEKLFF.

In its sample, this clone was seen a few times. This rearrangement joins TRBV5-1 to TRBJ2-7, with D hard to call. Germline lookup yields CDR1 SGHRS and CDR2 YFSETQ. V lost 0 bases and J lost 5, with 3 bases in between. The CDR3 totals 11 residues. DNA of the CDR3: TGCGCCAGCAGCTTGGGGCACGAGCAGTACTTC. Protein product: CASSLGHEQYF.

The rearrangement joins TRBV11-2 to TRBJ2-7; 8 bases agree with TRBD1. The CDR3 has 17 residues. The germline gives CDR1 SGHAT, CDR2 FQNNGV. V shed 4 bases, J shed 2 bases, and the junction held 13 bases outside the gene matches. CDR3 loop: CASSSLFPGQVPYEQYF. CDR3 DNA sequence: TGTGCCAGCAGCTCCCTCTTCCCGGGACAGGTCCCCTACGAGCAGTACTTC.

V is TRBV5-4 and J is TRBJ2-5; D may be TRBD2 (6 bases). Germline CDR1 and CDR2: SGHNT and YYREEE (reference sequence). The CDR3 is 14 residues long. With 4 bases removed from V and 2 bases from J, the gap between germline ends came to 12 bases. This CDR3 is CASSRRREQETQYF. CDR3 DNA sequence: TGTGCCAGCAGCCGACGGCGGGAACAAGAGACCCAGTACTTC.

This clone was counted a single time. This sequence joins TRBV29-1 and TRBJ1-1, with 7 positions matching TRBD1. With 4 bases clipped from V and 2 bases from J, the junction kept 19 bases outside the gene matches. The CDR3 sequence is 18 residues long. CDR1 and CDR2 (germline): SQVTM, ANQGSEA. The CDR3, as DNA: TGCAGCGTTGTGGATCGGACAGGTCTCGCTTCGACCAACACTGAAGCTTTCTTT. Translating it yields CSVVDRTGLASTNTEAFF.

DNA of the CDR3: TGTGCCAGCAGCTCTCGGGACAGGGGTTTTGGGGCTTTCTTT. Protein product: CASSSRDRGFGAFF. The V and J genes are TRBV5-6 and TRBJ1-1; 10 nucleotides align to TRBD1. The V gene end was trimmed by 3 bases and the J gene end by 11 bases; junction bases not matched to a gene: 10. Germline lookup yields CDR1 SGHDT and CDR2 YYEEEE. This CDR3 is 14 amino acids long.

As DNA, the CDR3 is TGTGCCAGCAGCTTAGATCGCACGGGGGAGACCCAGTACTTC. This encodes CASSLDRTGETQYF. V usage is TRBV11-2 and J usage is TRBJ2-5, with a weak D call TRBD2 (5 bases). The CDR3 has 14 amino acids. Germline V gene sequence: CDR1 SGHAT, CDR2 FQNNGV. Trimming removed 0 bases at V and 5 bases at J, with 10 bases between.

The chain has TRBV7-9 and TRBJ2-1; TRBD1 might be the D (5 bases). Between the trimmed V and J ends, which lost 3 bases and 8 bases, there was a span of 8 bases. CDR3 length: 12 amino acids. The germline V gene has CDR1 SEHNR and CDR2 FQNEAQ (reference sequence). Written as DNA, the CDR3 is TGTGCCAGCAGCTTTAAAGGGGATGAGCAGTTCTTC. Residues: CASSFKGDEQFF.

The chain has TRBV7-2 and TRBJ1-6; a weak D match, TRBD1 (6 bases). The CDR3 is 13 amino acids. V lost 5 bases and J lost 13, with 15 bases in between. Germline CDR1 SGHTA, CDR2 FQGNSA. The CDR3 is CASSQSTGSPLHF. The CDR3 coding sequence is TGTGCCAGCAGCCAATCAACAGGGTCCCCCCTCCACTTT.

This chain links TRBV6-5 with TRBJ1-3; no definite D call. The CDR3 is 12 residues long. The ends were cut back, 7 bases at V and 0 bases at J, with 4 bases in the middle. Germline values: CDR1 MNHEY, CDR2 SVGAGI. The CDR3 spells CASTSSGNTIYF. CDR3 coding DNA: TGTGCCAGCACCTCCTCTGGAAACACCATATATTTT.

J is TRBJ1-5 and V is TRBV7-2; 7 bases align to TRBD1. With 5 bases clipped from V and 4 bases from J, the junction kept 5 bases outside the gene matches. The CDR3 sequence is 14 residues long. Germline V gives CDR1 SGHTA, CDR2 FQGNSA. The CDR3 bases are TGTGCCAGCAGCCGGGACAGCGCGAATCAGCCCCAGCATTTT. As protein: CASSRDSANQPQHF.